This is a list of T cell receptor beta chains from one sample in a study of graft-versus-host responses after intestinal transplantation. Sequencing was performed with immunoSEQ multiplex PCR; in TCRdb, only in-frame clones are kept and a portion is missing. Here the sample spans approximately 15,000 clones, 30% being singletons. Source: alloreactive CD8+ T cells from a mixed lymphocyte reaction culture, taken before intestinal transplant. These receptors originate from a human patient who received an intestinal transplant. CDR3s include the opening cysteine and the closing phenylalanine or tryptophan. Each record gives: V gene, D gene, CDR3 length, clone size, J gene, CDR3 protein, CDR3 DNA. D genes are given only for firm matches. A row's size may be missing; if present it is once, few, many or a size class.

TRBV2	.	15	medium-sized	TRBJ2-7	CASSSDRGPPYEQYF	TGTGCCAGCAGCTCGGATAGGGGACCCCCCTACGAGCAGTACTTC
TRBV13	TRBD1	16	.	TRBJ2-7	CASSSDRESVLYEQYF	TGTGCCAGCAGCTCGGACAGGGAATCTGTCCTCTACGAGCAGTACTTC
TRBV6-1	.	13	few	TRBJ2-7	CASSVSRGSEQYF	TGTGCCAGCAGTGTGAGCAGGGGTAGCGAGCAGTACTTC
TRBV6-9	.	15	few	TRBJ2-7	CASSEESWGPYEQYF	TGTGCCAGCAGTGAAGAGTCGTGGGGACCCTACGAGCAGTACTTC
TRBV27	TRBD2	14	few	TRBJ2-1	CASSGLAGYNEQFF	TGTGCCAGCAGCGGACTAGCGGGCTACAATGAGCAGTTCTTC
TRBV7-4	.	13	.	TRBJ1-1	CASSPSLNTEAFF	TGTGCCAGCAGCCCCAGCCTGAACACTGAAGCTTTCTTT
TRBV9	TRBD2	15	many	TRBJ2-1	CASSSSGGAVGEQFF	TGTGCCAGCAGTTCTAGCGGGGGGGCCGTTGGTGAGCAGTTCTTC
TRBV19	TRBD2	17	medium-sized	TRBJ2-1	CASSILPGLAVSNEQFF	TGTGCCAGTAGTATACTTCCGGGACTAGCGGTATCCAATGAGCAGTTCTTC
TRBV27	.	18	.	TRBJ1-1	CASSPRLVWEPWGTEAFF	TGTGCCAGCAGTCCTAGGTTGGTATGGGAGCCCTGGGGCACTGAAGCTTTCTTT
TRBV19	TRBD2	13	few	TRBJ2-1	CASSIAGEIEQFF	TGTGCCAGTAGTATCGCGGGAGAAATTGAGCAGTTCTTC
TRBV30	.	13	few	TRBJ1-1	CAWGIGTDFEAFF	TGTGCCTGGGGAATCGGGACGGACTTTGAAGCTTTCTTT
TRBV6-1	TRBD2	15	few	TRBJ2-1	CASSSGTSVYNEQFF	TGTGCCAGCAGTTCAGGGACTAGCGTGTACAATGAGCAGTTCTTC
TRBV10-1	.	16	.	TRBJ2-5	CASSESRMGSGETQYF	TGCGCCAGCAGTGAGTCGAGAATGGGGTCCGGAGAGACCCAGTACTTC
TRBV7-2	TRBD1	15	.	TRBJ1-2	CASSPVSGQGYGYTF	TGTGCCAGCAGCCCAGTCTCGGGACAGGGTTATGGCTACACCTTC
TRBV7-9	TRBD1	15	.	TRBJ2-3	CASSLVEGGADTQYF	TGTGCCAGCAGCTTAGTCGAAGGGGGCGCAGATACGCAGTATTTT
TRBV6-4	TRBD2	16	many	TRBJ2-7	CASSDWGGNITYEQYF	TGTGCCAGCAGTGACTGGGGGGGGAACATTACCTACGAGCAGTACTTC
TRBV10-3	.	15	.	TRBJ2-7	CASSEAPSLWPPHNF	TGTGCCAGCAGTGAAGCGCCTAGTCTCTGGCCGCCTCATAACTTC
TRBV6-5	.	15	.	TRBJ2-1	CASSYSARPYNEQFF	TGTGCCAGCAGTTACTCGGCGAGGCCCTACAATGAGCAGTTCTTC
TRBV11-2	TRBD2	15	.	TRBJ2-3	CASSLGSGGTDTQYF	TGTGCCAGCAGCTTAGGTAGCGGGGGCACAGATACGCAGTATTTT
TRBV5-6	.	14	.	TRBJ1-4	CASSLEGPNEKLFF	TGTGCCAGCAGCTTGGAAGGGCCAAATGAAAAACTGTTTTTT
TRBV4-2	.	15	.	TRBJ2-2	CASSQDLQYTGELFF	TGTGCCAGCAGCCAAGATCTCCAGTACACCGGGGAGCTGTTTTTT
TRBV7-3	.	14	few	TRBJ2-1	CASSFPERPNEQFF	TGTGCCAGCAGCTTTCCTGAACGGCCCAATGAGCAGTTCTTC
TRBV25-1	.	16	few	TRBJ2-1	CASSEYETLSYNEQFF	TGTGCCAGCAGTGAATATGAGACCCTCTCCTACAATGAGCAGTTCTTC
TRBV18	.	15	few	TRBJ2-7	CASSPQTLPSYEQYF	TGTGCCAGCTCACCACAAACTCTTCCCTCCTACGAGCAGTACTTC
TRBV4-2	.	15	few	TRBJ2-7	CASSQGFSGYYEQYF	TGTGCCAGCAGCCAAGGTTTTAGCGGATACTACGAGCAGTACTTC
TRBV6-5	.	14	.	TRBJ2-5	CASSYGQLQETQYF	TGTGCCAGCAGTTACGGACAGCTCCAAGAGACCCAGTACTTC
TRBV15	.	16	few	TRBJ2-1	CATSRDLGDYLNEQFF	TGTGCCACCAGCAGAGATCTTGGCGACTACCTCAATGAGCAGTTCTTC
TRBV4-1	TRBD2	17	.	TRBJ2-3	CASSQAIAGGRTDTQYF	TGCGCCAGCAGCCAGGCGATAGCGGGAGGGAGAACAGATACGCAGTATTTT
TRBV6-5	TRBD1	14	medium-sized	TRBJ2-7	CASSLGQGVYEQYF	TGTGCCAGCAGCCTGGGACAGGGGGTCTACGAGCAGTACTTC
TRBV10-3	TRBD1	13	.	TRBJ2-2	CAISWDRTGELFF	TGTGCCATCAGTTGGGACAGAACCGGGGAGCTGTTTTTT
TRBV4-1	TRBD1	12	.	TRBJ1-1	CATTDRFAEAFF	TGCGCCACCACGGACAGGTTCGCTGAAGCTTTCTTT
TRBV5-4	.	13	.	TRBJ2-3	CASSLTGPDTQYF	TGTGCCAGCAGCTTGACAGGGCCAGATACGCAGTATTTT
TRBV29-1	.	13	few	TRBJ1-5	CSVSGDVNQPQHF	TGCAGCGTTTCAGGGGATGTCAATCAGCCCCAGCATTTT
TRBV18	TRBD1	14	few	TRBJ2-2	CASSRGPEPGELFF	TGTGCCAGCTCCAGGGGGCCTGAGCCCGGGGAGCTGTTTTTT
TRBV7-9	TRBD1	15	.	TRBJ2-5	CASSLWGQGGETQYF	TGTGCCAGCAGCTTATGGGGACAGGGGGGAGAGACCCAGTACTTC
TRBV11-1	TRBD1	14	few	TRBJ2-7	CASRLGQGAYEQYF	TGTGCCAGCAGACTGGGACAGGGGGCCTACGAGCAGTACTTC
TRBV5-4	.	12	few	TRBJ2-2	CASSLNTGELFF	TGTGCCAGCAGCTTAAACACCGGGGAGCTGTTTTTT
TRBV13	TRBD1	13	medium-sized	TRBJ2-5	CASSGQQGETQYF	TGTGCCAGCAGCGGACAACAGGGGGAGACCCAGTACTTC
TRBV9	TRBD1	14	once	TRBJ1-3	CASSGDSSGNTIYF	TGTGCCAGCAGCGGGGACAGCTCTGGAAACACCATATATTTT
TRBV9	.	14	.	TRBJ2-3	CASSVEWEADTQYF	TGTGCCAGCAGCGTAGAGTGGGAAGCAGATACGCAGTATTTT
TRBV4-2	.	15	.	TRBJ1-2	CASSEDRGVPGGYTF	TGTGCCAGCAGCGAAGACAGAGGAGTACCCGGTGGCTACACCTTC
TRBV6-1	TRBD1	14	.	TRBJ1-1	CASTRQGRYTEAFF	TGTGCCAGCACCAGACAGGGCAGGTACACTGAAGCTTTCTTT
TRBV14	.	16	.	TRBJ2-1	CASSQETWAARNEQFF	TGTGCCAGCAGCCAAGAAACTTGGGCAGCCCGCAATGAGCAGTTCTTC
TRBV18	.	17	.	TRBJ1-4	CASSPQKLQLVNEKLFF	TGTGCCAGCTCACCACAAAAATTGCAACTGGTTAATGAAAAACTGTTTTTT
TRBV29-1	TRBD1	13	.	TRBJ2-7	CSGETGGAYEQYF	TGCAGCGGTGAGACAGGGGGGGCGTACGAGCAGTACTTC
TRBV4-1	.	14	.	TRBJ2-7	CASSAHTSSYEQYF	TGCGCCAGCAGCGCCCATACTAGCAGCTACGAGCAGTACTTC
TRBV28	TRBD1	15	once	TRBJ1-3	CASSLWDRGVNTIYF	TGTGCCAGCAGTTTATGGGACAGGGGGGTAAACACCATATATTTT
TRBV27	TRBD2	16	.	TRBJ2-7	CASRFWGTSDANEQYF	TGTGCCAGCAGATTTTGGGGAACTAGCGATGCTAATGAGCAGTACTTC
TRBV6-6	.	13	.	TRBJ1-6	CASSRSVGSPLHF	TGTGCCAGCAGTCGGTCAGTGGGATCACCCCTCCACTTT
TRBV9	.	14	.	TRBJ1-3	CASSLFSSGNTIYF	TGTGCCAGCAGCCTATTTTCCTCTGGAAACACCATATATTTT
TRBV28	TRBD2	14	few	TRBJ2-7	CASSWASGSYEQYF	TGTGCCAGCAGTTGGGCTAGCGGATCCTACGAGCAGTACTTC
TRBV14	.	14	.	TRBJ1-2	CASSQAGPHYGYTF	TGTGCCAGCAGCCAAGCGGGCCCCCACTATGGCTACACCTTC
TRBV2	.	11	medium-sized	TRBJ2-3	CASSELDTQYF	TGTGCCAGCAGTGAACTAGATACGCAGTATTTT
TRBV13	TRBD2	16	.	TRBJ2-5	CASSYGLAEMEETQYF	TGTGCCAGCAGCTATGGACTAGCGGAGATGGAAGAGACCCAGTACTTC
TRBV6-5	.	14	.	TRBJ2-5	CASSYSTAQETQYF	TGTGCCAGCAGTTATTCAACAGCACAAGAGACCCAGTACTTC
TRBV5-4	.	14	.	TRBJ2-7	CASSLDPESPEQYF	TGTGCCAGCAGCTTAGATCCGGAGTCCCCCGAGCAGTACTTC
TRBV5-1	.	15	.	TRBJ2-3	CASSLRKMPTDTQYF	TGCGCCAGCAGCTTGAGAAAAATGCCAACAGATACGCAGTATTTT
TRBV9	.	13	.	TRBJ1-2	CASSWRLNYGYTF	TGTGCCAGCAGCTGGCGGCTAAACTATGGCTACACCTTC
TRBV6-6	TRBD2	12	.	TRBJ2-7	CASSLGLYEQYF	TGTGCCAGCAGTTTGGGACTATACGAGCAGTACTTC
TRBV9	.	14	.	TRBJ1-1	CASSVAPGDTEAFF	TGTGCCAGCAGCGTAGCTCCAGGGGACACTGAAGCTTTCTTT